The 31 T cell receptor beta chains given below trace back to one sample, sequenced in a study of cytomegalovirus exposure and HLA in healthy donors. PCR involved 60 Vbeta and 13 Jbeta primers. Clones were read by immunoSEQ multiplex PCR, and TCRdb kept only the in-frame ones, dropping some. The profile shows 190,000 or so clones, around 79% of them singletons. Specimen: PBMCs. Receptor source: a male donor in good health and CMV-seropositive.

This sequence joins TRBV7-2 and TRBJ2-3; TRBD2 aligns across 10 bases. This CDR3 spans 15 amino acids. Unmatched junction bases numbered 3, after V lost 4 bases and J lost 2 bases. Per germline, CDR1 SGHTA and CDR2 FQGNSA. The CDR3 nucleotides are TGTGCCAGCAGCTCTAGCGGGGGATCCACAGATACGCAGTATTTT. Protein product: CASSSSGGSTDTQYF.

The chain joins TRBV2 to TRBJ1-5; a possible D gene is TRBD1 (5 bases). Germline V gene lookup returns CDR1 SNHLY and CDR2 FYNNEI. This CDR3 region has 16 residues. Trimming left V 7 bases short and J 1 base short, with 17 bases between. The CDR3 reads CASIPDGGISNQPQHF. The DNA for the CDR3 is TGTGCCAGCATCCCCGACGGGGGGATAAGCAATCAGCCCCAGCATTTT.

This clone has more than one count but fewer than ten. The CDR3 protein is CASSPDISGNTIYF. CDR3 DNA sequence: TGCGCCAGCAGCCCCGACATCTCTGGAAACACCATATATTTT. The chain is built from TRBV5-1 and TRBJ1-3; D remains ambiguous. Germline values: CDR1 SGHRS, CDR2 YFSETQ. The CDR3 length is 14 residues. V was cut by 4 bases and J by 0 bases, with 8 bases left in between. Combining the CDR3 with reference TRBV5-1 and TRBJ1-3 gives the whole variable domain KAGVTQTPRYLIKTRGQQVTLSCSPISGHRSVSWYQQTPGQGLQFLFEYFSETQRNKGNFPGRFSGRQFSNSRSEMNVSTLELGDSALYLCASSPDISGNTIYFGEGSWLTVV.

J is TRBJ2-1 and V is TRBV4-3, with a tentative D call TRBD2 (6 bases). V was trimmed by 2 bases and J by 3 bases, leaving 11 bases between them. The CDR3 has 15 residues. Germline CDR1 LGHNA, CDR2 YSLEER. CDR3 sequence: CASSQPGLLYNEQFF. DNA of the CDR3: TGCGCCAGCAGCCAACCGGGACTCCTCTACAATGAGCAGTTCTTC.

This clone was observed a few times. The chain recombines TRBV11-1 with TRBJ2-1, with 10 bases aligning to TRBD2. The ends lost 5 bases at V and 2 bases at J; junction bases unmatched: 12. The CDR3 is made up of 18 amino acids. Germline V CDR1 and CDR2: SGHAT, FQDESV (reference sequence). This CDR3 reads CASSVRDTGLAAYNEQFF. The CDR3 DNA sequence: TGTGCCAGCAGCGTCCGGGACACCGGACTAGCGGCCTACAATGAGCAGTTCTTC. The whole variable domain, remainder taken from reference TRBV11-1 and TRBJ2-1, is EAEVAQSPRYKITEKSQAVAFWCDPISGHATLYWYRQILGQGPELLVQFQDESVVDDSQLPKDRFSAERLKGVDSTLKIQPAELGDSAMYLCASSVRDTGLAAYNEQFFGPGTRLTVL.

The chain links TRBV9 to TRBJ2-1, with no clear D. The length of the CDR3 is 16 residues. Germline CDR1 is SGDLS and CDR2 is YYNGEE. Trimming removed 0 bases from V and 0 bases from J, with 10 bases in between. The CDR3 DNA sequence: TGTGCCAGCAGCGTAGTCCATGAGCGCTCCTACAATGAGCAGTTCTTC. Amino acid sequence: CASSVVHERSYNEQFF.

This clone was detected only a few times. This rearrangement joins TRBV19 to TRBJ2-7; 9 positions match TRBD2. The germline V gene encodes CDR1 LNHDA and CDR2 SQIVND (reference sequence). The V and J ends lost 5 bases and 3 bases, in that order; junction bases with no gene match: 5. The CDR3 has 14 amino acids. DNA of the CDR3: TGTGCCAGTAGTCCCGCGGGAGGGGGCTACGAGCAGTACTTC. It codes for CASSPAGGGYEQYF.

The chain employs TRBV28 and TRBJ1-1; 7 positions match TRBD1. CDR1 and CDR2 from the germline V gene are MDHEN and SYDVKM. Unmatched junction bases numbered 5, after V lost 9 bases and J lost 1 base. The CDR3 loop spans 13 amino acids. The CDR3 nucleotides read TGTGCCAGTGAAGGGGGCCGGAACACTGAAGCTTTCTTT. Translating it yields CASEGGRNTEAFF.

The V and J genes are TRBV7-7 and TRBJ2-7; no clear D gene. V was clipped by 1 base and J by 0 bases, with 7 bases between them. Germline-derived CDR1 and CDR2 are SSHAT and FNYEAQ (reference sequence). The CDR3 has 14 residues. CDR3 protein: CASSLDPSSYEQYF. The CDR3 region has the DNA TGTGCCAGCAGCTTAGATCCCAGCTCCTACGAGCAGTACTTC.

This chain connects TRBV19 to TRBJ1-4, with TRBD1 matching over 12 bases. CDR3 length equals 15 residues. Germline V lookup: CDR1 LNHDA, CDR2 SQIVND (reference sequence). The trim removed 5 bases at V and 7 bases at J, leaving 5 bases unmatched. CDR3 DNA: TGTGCCAGTAGTCCGCGGGACAGGGGGCTTGAAAAACTGTTTTTT. Its translation is CASSPRDRGLEKLFF.

The chain has TRBV27 and TRBJ1-5; D is uncertain. Germline lookup yields CDR1 MNHEY and CDR2 SMNVEV (reference sequence). With 6 bases removed from V and 0 bases from J, the gap between germline ends came to 12 bases. The CDR3 extends over 15 amino acids. CDR3 in DNA: TGTGCCAGCAGCCCGGACGGGAATAGCAATCAGCCCCAGCATTTT. It yields the protein CASSPDGNSNQPQHF.

The J gene is TRBJ2-5, the V gene TRBV5-6; D unresolved. The CDR3 has 11 amino acids. The ends were cut back, 2 bases at V and 4 bases at J, with 3 bases in the middle. Germline V gene sequence: CDR1 SGHDT, CDR2 YYEEEE. CDR3 DNA sequence: TGTGCCAGCAGCTTCGGAGAGACCCAGTACTTC. It specifies CASSFGETQYF.

The chain is built from TRBV27 and TRBJ2-3, with D possibly TRBD2 on 5 matching bases. Trimming removed 5 bases from V and 1 base from J, with 13 bases in between. CDR1 is MNHEY, CDR2 SMNVEV, per germline (reference sequence). This CDR3 is 15 amino acids long. The CDR3 loop is CASSATDWGTDTQYF. DNA for the CDR3: TGTGCCAGCAGTGCTACGGACTGGGGCACAGATACGCAGTATTTT.

J is TRBJ1-1 and V is TRBV5-1, with unresolved D. Trimming removed 4 bases from V and 0 bases from J, with 16 bases in between. There are 16 residues in the CDR3. The germline V gene has CDR1 SGHRS and CDR2 YFSETQ. The CDR3 nucleotides are TGCGCCAGCAGCCCGATCAGGACGGGGATGAACACTGAAGCTTTCTTT. This gives the protein CASSPIRTGMNTEAFF.

The chain uses TRBV7-2 and TRBJ2-7, with 10 bases aligning to TRBD1. This CDR3 is 14 amino acids long. CDR1 is SGHTA, CDR2 FQGNSA, per germline. V shed 6 bases and J 6 bases; nucleotides not matched to a gene: 8. CDR3 loop: CASSWTGGGPEQYF. The DNA for the CDR3 is TGTGCCAGCAGTTGGACAGGGGGAGGTCCCGAGCAGTACTTC.

The genes are TRBV10-3 and TRBJ1-2, with D possibly TRBD1 on 6 matching bases. Germline V CDR1 and CDR2: ENHRY, SYGVKD. This CDR3 contains 14 residues. Trimming left V 0 bases short and J 3 bases short, with 8 bases between. The CDR3 coding sequence is TGTGCCATCAGTGAGTCAACAGGGTACTATGGCTACACCTTC. Protein product: CAISESTGYYGYTF.

This chain joins TRBV11-2 and TRBJ1-1, with D unclear. The CDR3 loop spans 14 amino acids. Germline V gene sequence: CDR1 SGHAT, CDR2 FQNNGV. V was shortened by 6 bases and J by 5 bases, with 16 bases between the two germline ends. CDR3 amino acids: CASRSSGYRTEAFF. The CDR3 DNA reads as TGTGCCAGCAGATCCTCGGGGTACCGGACTGAAGCTTTCTTT.

Remarks on this clone: Other nucleotide sequences from this sample produce the same CDR3. This chain links TRBV20-1 with TRBJ2-7; D unresolved. Germline V lookup: CDR1 DFQATT, CDR2 SNEGSKA (reference sequence). Deletions cut 0 bases from V and 6 bases from J, with 6 bases between. The CDR3 extends over 11 amino acids. The CDR3 DNA is TGCAGTGCTAGAGATCGCGGCGAGCAGTACTTC. It yields the protein CSARDRGEQYF.

This clone appeared a single time. This chain connects TRBV9 to TRBJ2-5; tentative D call: TRBD2 (5 bases). Gene TRBJ2-7 matches the end of the DNA better, so the J call may be wrong. CDR3 size: 15 residues. Germline assignment: CDR1 SGDLS and CDR2 YYNGEE. DNA of the CDR3: TGTGCCAGCAGCGTAGCTGGAGGCAGCAACTACGAGCAGTACTTC. Protein: CASSVAGGSNYEQYF.

The DNA of the CDR3 is TGTGCCAGCAGTTTGGACAGTGACACTGAAGCTTTCTTT. Amino acids: CASSLDSDTEAFF. The chain combines TRBV6-5 with TRBJ1-1; D might be TRBD1 (6 bases). Germline V CDR1 and CDR2: MNHEY, SVGAGI. Trimming pared 4 bases from V and 3 bases from J, leaving 9 bases between. This CDR3 comprises 13 residues.

The chain combines TRBV29-1 with TRBJ2-1; the D gene is possibly TRBD2 (6 bases). The V gene lost 4 bases and the J gene lost 0 bases, with 16 bases spanning the gap. Germline assignment: CDR1 SQVTM and CDR2 ANQGSEA. This CDR3 contains 16 residues. The CDR3 is CSVGPFEGLSYNEQFF. In nucleotides, the CDR3 is TGCAGCGTTGGTCCTTTTGAGGGACTCTCCTACAATGAGCAGTTCTTC.

This chain uses TRBV7-3 with TRBJ2-3; D may be TRBD2 (6 bases). The germline V gene encodes CDR1 SGHTA and CDR2 FQGTGA. The ends were cut back, 8 bases at V and 0 bases at J, with 12 bases in the middle. The CDR3 has 14 residues. CDR3 sequence: CASGSGTSTDTQYF. As DNA, the CDR3 is TGTGCCAGCGGTTCAGGGACTAGCACAGATACGCAGTATTTT.

The chain joins TRBV11-2 to TRBJ2-5, with 10 bases aligning to TRBD2. CDR3 size: 16 residues. Germline trimming cut 2 bases from V and 2 bases from J; bases unmatched to any gene: 5. CDR1 and CDR2 (germline): SGHAT, FQNNGV. CDR3 nucleotide sequence: TGTGCCAGCAGCTTAAGGCTAGCGGGAGTGCAAGAGACCCAGTACTTC. Encoded protein: CASSLRLAGVQETQYF.

This clone has a handful of counts. The chain recombines TRBV4-3 with TRBJ2-4, with 9 nucleotides matching TRBD2. The V segment lost 0 bases and the J segment 1 base; nucleotides outside the gene matches: 10. This CDR3 comprises 19 residues. Germline V gives CDR1 LGHNA, CDR2 YSLEER. The CDR3 DNA sequence: TGCGCCAGCAGCCAAGATCTAAGCTATAGCGGGAGTGCCAAAAACATTCAGTACTTC. Its protein product is CASSQDLSYSGSAKNIQYF.

The rearrangement links TRBV7-9 to TRBJ1-1; no clear D. The ends were cut back, 10 bases at V and 1 base at J, with 10 bases in the middle. Per germline, CDR1 SEHNR and CDR2 FQNEAQ (reference sequence). The CDR3 runs to 12 residues. The DNA of the CDR3 is TGTGCCACTACGCCGGGGAACACTGAAGCTTTCTTT. This sequence encodes CATTPGNTEAFF.

J is TRBJ2-7 and V is TRBV7-6; TRBD2 aligns across 10 bases. This CDR3 spans 17 amino acids. The ends lost 5 bases at V and 6 bases at J; junction bases unmatched: 16. CDR1 and CDR2 from the germline V gene are SGHVS and FNYEAQ. DNA for the CDR3: TGTGCCAGCAGCAGAACTAGCGGGACCCCAGAGTCTTTCGAGCAGTACTTC. Translation gives CASSRTSGTPESFEQYF.

The gene calls are TRBV5-6 and TRBJ1-5, with 7 bases that match TRBD1. Trimming took 3 bases from V and 0 from J; bases not matched to a gene: 3. The length of the CDR3 is 15 residues. Per the germline V gene, CDR1 is SGHDT and CDR2 is YYEEEE. CDR3 DNA: TGTGCCAGCAGCTCACAGGGGTATAGCAATCAGCCCCAGCATTTT. Protein product: CASSSQGYSNQPQHF.

The chain uses TRBV28 and TRBJ2-1; 7 nucleotides agree with TRBD1. With 3 bases clipped from V and 8 bases from J, the junction kept 16 bases outside the gene matches. There are 17 residues in the CDR3. Germline CDR1 and CDR2: MDHEN and SYDVKM. Here the CDR3 reads CASSFPRDSFKSHEQFF. The CDR3 nucleotides are TGTGCCAGCAGTTTTCCCCGGGACAGCTTTAAAAGTCATGAGCAGTTCTTC.

The chain recombines TRBV29-1 with TRBJ1-2; 10 positions match TRBD1. The CDR3 totals 14 residues. V shed 5 bases and J 5 bases; nucleotides not matched to a gene: 8. Germline CDR1 and CDR2: SQVTM and ANQGSEA. The DNA of the CDR3 is TGCAGCGTTAACGGACAGGGGGTCTGGTATGGCTACACCTTC. This translates into CSVNGQGVWYGYTF.

This chain uses TRBV27 with TRBJ2-3, with TRBD2 matching over 14 bases. With V trimmed by 5 bases and J by 5 bases, 6 bases remained unmatched. The V gene's germline CDR1 is MNHEY and CDR2 SMNVEV (reference sequence). The CDR3 has 16 residues. CDR3 nucleotides: TGTGCCAGCAGTGAAAGACTAGCGGGGGGGCAAGATACGCAGTATTTT. It codes for CASSERLAGGQDTQYF.

This clone was detected only a few times. V and J are TRBV25-1 and TRBJ1-6; D is possibly TRBD1 (5 bases). CDR1 and CDR2 (germline): MGHDK, SYGVNS. This CDR3 region has 17 residues. V lost 6 bases to trimming and J lost 0 bases, with 15 bases between them. The DNA of the CDR3 is TGTGCCAGCAGGAGTTCGACAGAGAGCTCCTATAATTCACCCCTCCACTTT. Protein product: CASRSSTESSYNSPLHF. The variable domain in full, with the rest retrieved from reference TRBV25-1 and TRBJ1-6, is EADIYQTPRYLVIGTGKKITLECSQTMGHDKMYWYQQDPGMELHLIHYSYGVNSTEKGDLSSESTVSRIRTEHFPLTLESARPSHTSQYLCASRSSTESSYNSPLHFGNGTRLTVT.